This TCR beta chain came from a study of early T cells in non-severe SARS-CoV-2 infection (dated by TCRdb to 2020 to 2022). Regarding the study in general: TCR sequencing used bulk RNA from unsorted whole blood, so alpha and beta chains could not be paired.

The method was 5' RACE. The sequencer listed for this sample is NextSeq 500. In the TCR library protocol, unique molecular identifiers were attached to individual cDNA molecules to correct for PCR bias and sequencing error. Sequencing covered both TCR alpha and beta chains, and within each sample the abundances of alpha and beta sequences were tightly co-correlated. On the study's bioinformatics: Decombinator V4 was used to perform V gene, J gene and CDR3 annotation of TCR sequences. TCRs were defined as expanded if a significant change between any two time points was detected under a Poisson model with p below 0.0001. TCR abundances were normalised to the total number of TCRs sequenced in each sample and reported as counts per million. MAIT TCRs were defined by TRAV1-2 paired with TRAJ12, TRAJ20 or TRAJ33, and iNKT TCRs by TRAV10 paired with TRAJ18. A search of VDJdb, accessed on 1 November 2021, was run for TCRs annotated to CMV, EBV and SARS-CoV-2, with TCRs annotated for multiple antigens excluded. TCRdb ran its own pipeline on the public reads, namely fastp trimming at Q25 and MiXCR clone calling, and kept in-frame beta chains. Each CDR3 protein gets just one entry, which takes the most common genes and DNA from the rows behind it. In this record, the V and J calls reflect TCRdb's handling and not the investigators' own analysis. This sample gives about 60,000 distinct CDR3 sequences in total; approximately 15% of them show up just once. The top ten hold 9% to 10% of the sample.

The germline V end is reduced by 8 bases and the J end by 0 bases; junction bases left unmatched: 14. CDR1 SEHNR and CDR2 FQNEAQ were looked up in the germline V gene (reference sequence). Its CDR3 holds 18 amino acids, cysteine through phenylalanine. The only DNA kept is the CDR3, 54 bases in frame from the first base. Beyond this particular receptor, the publication reports: VDJdb matching was skewed toward anti-spike CD8 responses and likely underestimated virus-specific expansions, missing private and CD4 specificities.

In regard to this clonotype: The antigen it recognizes is unknown. Per-nucleotide qualities are absent, and no much larger clonotype sits a single base away.

Set within a cohort of healthcare workers in London, UK, this nested case-control study involved weekly PCR testing of nasopharyngeal swabs along with blood sampling. Healthcare workers were recruited between 23 and 31 March 2020, during the week of the UK lockdown, and were followed weekly for up to roughly 15 weeks. The TCR comes from an adult who was a healthcare worker with PCR-confirmed SARS-CoV-2 infection or an uninfected control (not recorded which). The source material was whole blood, sampled at baseline. The V and J segments used are TRBV7-9 and TRBJ1-4; TRBD1 agrees with 8 junctional bases. The CDR3 region reads CASPSGTGEKATNEKLFF. The bases read TGTGCCAGCCCGTCGGGGACAGGCGAAAAAGCAACTAATGAAAAACTGTTTTTT.